The rows below give T cell receptor beta chains drawn from one sample of a study of T cells in Graves' hyperthyroidism and ophthalmopathy. TCRdb re-called the multiplex PCR reads with MiXCR, one entry per CDR3 protein. The top ten clones hold about 8.4% of a sample with 700,000 or so distinct CDR3 sequences, around 15% of them seen once. Specimen: blood. These receptors originate from a man aged 18-30 years with Graves' hyperthyroidism. Each CDR3 is given with its conserved first and last residue. Each record gives: J gene, D gene, clone size, CDR3 length, V gene, CDR3 DNA, CDR3 protein. A D gene is named only where the DNA matches it firmly. Some rows have no size entry. The others give once, few or many, or a class for an expanded clone.

j_call: TRBJ1-4
d_call: -
clone_size: -
cdr3_length: 14
v_call: TRBV6-4
cdr3_nt: TGTGCCAGCAGTGGCTCACGTCAAGATGAAAAACTGTTTTTT
cdr3_aa: CASSGSRQDEKLFF

j_call: TRBJ1-6
d_call: -
clone_size: few
cdr3_length: 14
v_call: TRBV4-1
cdr3_nt: TGCGCCAGCAGCCCGCATGTAAATAATTCACCCCTCCACTTT
cdr3_aa: CASSPHVNNSPLHF

j_call: TRBJ2-1
d_call: -
clone_size: many
cdr3_length: 14
v_call: TRBV7-3
cdr3_nt: TGTGCCAGCAGCGGGGACGTACAGGCCAATGAGCAGTTCTTC
cdr3_aa: CASSGDVQANEQFF

j_call: TRBJ2-1
d_call: TRBD2
clone_size: many
cdr3_length: 15
v_call: TRBV5-1
cdr3_nt: TGCGCCAGCAGCCCGTCCGGGACTACTTACAATGAGCAGTTCTTC
cdr3_aa: CASSPSGTTYNEQFF

j_call: TRBJ2-5
d_call: TRBD2
clone_size: few
cdr3_length: 16
v_call: TRBV6-2/TRBV6-3
cdr3_nt: TGTACCAGCAGTTACTCTGCGGCTAGCGGAGTTCAGACCCAGTACTTC
cdr3_aa: CTSSYSAASGVQTQYF

j_call: TRBJ2-1
d_call: -
clone_size: -
cdr3_length: 13
v_call: TRBV4-1
cdr3_nt: TGTGCCAGCAGCTCCGGTATTGGGAATGAGCAGTTCTTC
cdr3_aa: CASSSGIGNEQFF

j_call: TRBJ2-5
d_call: TRBD2
clone_size: few
cdr3_length: 14
v_call: TRBV24-1
cdr3_nt: TGTGCCACCGCAGTCAGCGGGAGGGAAGAGACCCAGTACTTC
cdr3_aa: CATAVSGREETQYF

j_call: TRBJ2-3
d_call: -
clone_size: -
cdr3_length: 14
v_call: TRBV6-5
cdr3_nt: TGTGCCAGCAGTTCCCGGACTATCACAGATACGCAGTATTTT
cdr3_aa: CASSSRTITDTQYF

j_call: TRBJ2-3
d_call: -
clone_size: many
cdr3_length: 17
v_call: TRBV10-3
cdr3_nt: TGTGCCATCAGTGAGTCCACAGTCGGGACTAGCACAGATACGCAGTATTTT
cdr3_aa: CAISESTVGTSTDTQYF

j_call: TRBJ2-1
d_call: TRBD2
clone_size: many
cdr3_length: 17
v_call: TRBV14
cdr3_nt: TGTGCCAGCAGCCTCAGCCGACTGGGAGGGTTATACAATGAGCAGTTCTTC
cdr3_aa: CASSLSRLGGLYNEQFF

j_call: TRBJ1-6
d_call: TRBD1
clone_size: -
cdr3_length: 19
v_call: TRBV3-1
cdr3_nt: TGTGCCAGCAGCCAAGAGCGGGACAGGGAGGGCCCCTATAATTCACCCCTCCACTTT
cdr3_aa: CASSQERDREGPYNSPLHF

j_call: TRBJ1-5
d_call: -
clone_size: -
cdr3_length: 15
v_call: TRBV11-2
cdr3_nt: TGTGCCAGCAGCTACGTAGGGAGGGACCATCAGCCCCAGCATTTT
cdr3_aa: CASSYVGRDHQPQHF

j_call: TRBJ2-2
d_call: -
clone_size: -
cdr3_length: 12
v_call: TRBV20-1
cdr3_nt: TGCAGTGCTAGTCCTGGCTACGGGGAGCTGTTTTTT
cdr3_aa: CSASPGYGELFF

j_call: TRBJ2-3
d_call: -
clone_size: -
cdr3_length: 15
v_call: TRBV6-1
cdr3_nt: TGTGCCAGCAGGAGCACGGGACGGAGCACAGATACGCAGTATTTT
cdr3_aa: CASRSTGRSTDTQYF

j_call: TRBJ2-3
d_call: TRBD2
clone_size: few
cdr3_length: 19
v_call: TRBV20-1
cdr3_nt: TGCAGTGCTCGCGCCCTAGCGGGAGGGCCTCAAGTCAGCACAGATACGCAGTATTTT
cdr3_aa: CSARALAGGPQVSTDTQYF

j_call: TRBJ2-2
d_call: TRBD1
clone_size: few
cdr3_length: 15
v_call: TRBV4-1
cdr3_nt: TGCGCCAGCAGCCAAATGGGACAGCGGACCCGGGAGCTGTTTTTT
cdr3_aa: CASSQMGQRTRELFF

j_call: TRBJ2-5
d_call: -
clone_size: many
cdr3_length: 15
v_call: TRBV5-1
cdr3_nt: TGCGCCAGCACCCTACTCAGGGGGGAAGGAGAGACCCAGTACTTC
cdr3_aa: CASTLLRGEGETQYF

j_call: TRBJ2-1
d_call: TRBD1
clone_size: -
cdr3_length: 15
v_call: TRBV5-4
cdr3_nt: TGTGCCAGCAGCCTTCGACAGGGGGGGTCAGATGAGCAGTTCTTC
cdr3_aa: CASSLRQGGSDEQFF

j_call: TRBJ2-7
d_call: TRBD1
clone_size: -
cdr3_length: 15
v_call: TRBV4-1
cdr3_nt: TGCGCCAGCAGCCAAGAAGGGGGCGGATTCTACGAGCAGTACTTC
cdr3_aa: CASSQEGGGFYEQYF

j_call: TRBJ2-1
d_call: -
clone_size: many
cdr3_length: 16
v_call: TRBV2
cdr3_nt: TGTGCCAGCAGTCGCCTCACTTCCCGCTCCTACAATGAGCAGTTCTTC
cdr3_aa: CASSRLTSRSYNEQFF

j_call: TRBJ2-1
d_call: -
clone_size: many
cdr3_length: 14
v_call: TRBV2
cdr3_nt: TGTGCCAGCAGTGAGGTGAGAAGTGGGGATGAGCAGTTCTTC
cdr3_aa: CASSEVRSGDEQFF

j_call: TRBJ1-2
d_call: TRBD1
clone_size: many
cdr3_length: 13
v_call: TRBV12-3/TRBV12-4
cdr3_nt: TGTGCCAGCAGTTTGGGACAGGGGAATGGCTACACCTTC
cdr3_aa: CASSLGQGNGYTF

j_call: TRBJ2-6
d_call: -
clone_size: many
cdr3_length: 16
v_call: TRBV7-9
cdr3_nt: TGTGCCAGCAGCTTCGTGGCGACAACTGGGGCCAACGTCCTGACTTTC
cdr3_aa: CASSFVATTGANVLTF

j_call: TRBJ2-1
d_call: -
clone_size: -
cdr3_length: 15
v_call: TRBV3-1
cdr3_nt: TGTGCCAGCAGCCAGAACCCCCACTCCTACAATGAGCAGTTCTTC
cdr3_aa: CASSQNPHSYNEQFF

j_call: TRBJ1-2
d_call: -
clone_size: -
cdr3_length: 14
v_call: TRBV28
cdr3_nt: TGTGCCAGCAGTCGGGGGGCGGCTTCGGGTGGCTACACCTTC
cdr3_aa: CASSRGAASGGYTF

j_call: TRBJ2-7
d_call: -
clone_size: -
cdr3_length: 14
v_call: TRBV28
cdr3_nt: TGTGCCTGCGTAGGGCTGCTAAGCTCCTACGAGCAGTACTTC
cdr3_aa: CACVGLLSSYEQYF

j_call: TRBJ2-1
d_call: -
clone_size: -
cdr3_length: 12
v_call: TRBV13
cdr3_nt: TGTGCCAGCAGCACCACTAGGGGTGAGCAGTTCTTC
cdr3_aa: CASSTTRGEQFF

j_call: TRBJ2-1
d_call: TRBD2
clone_size: many
cdr3_length: 15
v_call: TRBV30
cdr3_nt: TGTGCCTGGACCTTACTAGCGGGAGCCTACAATGAGCAGTTCTTC
cdr3_aa: CAWTLLAGAYNEQFF

j_call: TRBJ2-2
d_call: -
clone_size: -
cdr3_length: 14
v_call: TRBV19
cdr3_nt: TGTGCCCGAACGTCGGGCGCGGACACCGGGGAGCTGTTTTTT
cdr3_aa: CARTSGADTGELFF

j_call: TRBJ2-3
d_call: TRBD2
clone_size: few
cdr3_length: 17
v_call: TRBV28
cdr3_nt: TGTGCCAGCAGTTCTAGCGGGAGCGGTAGAGGGCCAGATACGCAGTATTTT
cdr3_aa: CASSSSGSGRGPDTQYF

j_call: TRBJ1-4
d_call: -
clone_size: once
cdr3_length: 12
v_call: TRBV19
cdr3_nt: TGTGCCAGTAGCACAGGAAATGAAAAACTGTTTTTT
cdr3_aa: CASSTGNEKLFF

j_call: TRBJ2-3
d_call: -
clone_size: many
cdr3_length: 11
v_call: TRBV12-3/TRBV12-4
cdr3_nt: TGTGCCAGCAACGTGGCAGATACGCAGTATTTT
cdr3_aa: CASNVADTQYF

j_call: TRBJ1-2
d_call: -
clone_size: many
cdr3_length: 13
v_call: TRBV2
cdr3_nt: TGTGCCAGCAGTGAAGCGCGTGAGGCGGGCTACACCTTC
cdr3_aa: CASSEAREAGYTF

j_call: TRBJ2-7
d_call: -
clone_size: few
cdr3_length: 14
v_call: TRBV6-1
cdr3_nt: TGTGCCAGCAGTTGGGGCAGTGGACAATACGAGCAGTACTTC
cdr3_aa: CASSWGSGQYEQYF

j_call: TRBJ1-2
d_call: TRBD1
clone_size: -
cdr3_length: 14
v_call: TRBV27
cdr3_nt: TGTGCCAGCAGTCTGACAGGGAGTCACTATGGCTACACCTTC
cdr3_aa: CASSLTGSHYGYTF